The 27 T cell receptor beta chains reported below all come from one sample, sequenced in a study of memory CD4+ T cells and cytomegalovirus serostatus. Assay used: immunoSEQ multiplex PCR; TCRdb lists only in-frame clones, some missing. The data show 55,000 to 80,000 clones, about three quarters seen once. Single viable CD3+CD4+CD8-CD45RO+ cells were sorted as the memory CD4+ T cells. The specimen sequenced was memory CD4+ T cells from blood. The receptors come from an adult in good health and CMV-seropositive.

CDR3 loop: CASSLDVSGGASTDTQYF. In DNA form, the CDR3 reads TGTGCCAGCAGCTTAGATGTTAGCGGGGGGGCCTCGACAGATACGCAGTATTTT. V is TRBV7-2 and J is TRBJ2-3, with 11 bases lining up with TRBD2. CDR1 SGHTA and CDR2 FQGNSA come from the germline V gene. The CDR3 spans 18 residues. V shed 1 base and J 3 bases; nucleotides not matched to a gene: 9.

By frequency in the sample, this clone is medium-sized (0.01 to 0.1%). The chain joins TRBV2 to TRBJ2-1; 7 nucleotides align to TRBD1. J was trimmed by 6 bases and V by 4 bases; bases with no gene match: 3. CDR3 length equals 13 residues. Germline lookup yields CDR1 SNHLY and CDR2 FYNNEI. CDR3 sequence: CASSGQGFNEQFF. CDR3 nucleotides: TGTGCCAGCAGTGGACAGGGTTTCAATGAGCAGTTCTTC.

The rearrangement uses TRBV7-2 and TRBJ1-5; the match to TRBD1 covers 7 bases. The trim removed 3 bases at V and 5 bases at J, leaving 7 bases unmatched. CDR1 is SGHTA, CDR2 FQGNSA, per germline. The CDR3 covers 15 residues. CDR3 DNA: TGTGCCAGCAGCTTCCCGGGAGGGGGCGATCAGCCCCAGCATTTT. This sequence encodes CASSFPGGGDQPQHF.

This chain uses TRBV9 with TRBJ1-2; TRBD1 aligns across 10 bases. This CDR3 region has 16 residues. V dropped 5 bases and J dropped 3; count of bases not matched to a gene: 10. Germline CDR1 and CDR2: SGDLS and YYNGEE. This chain's CDR3 is CASSAGTGEVYYGYTF. The CDR3 nucleotides read TGTGCCAGCAGTGCCGGGACAGGGGAAGTTTACTATGGCTACACCTTC.

V and J are TRBV25-1 and TRBJ2-7, with a possible D match to TRBD1 (5 bases). Germline CDR1 is MGHDK and CDR2 is SYGVNS. The CDR3 runs 12 residues. The ends were cut back, 6 bases at V and 6 bases at J, with 12 bases in the middle. CDR3 loop: CASRDTWGEQYF. The DNA of the CDR3 is TGTGCCAGCAGGGACACTTGGGGCGAGCAGTACTTC.

The chain joins TRBV5-1 to TRBJ2-1; 11 bases align to TRBD1. V shed 3 bases, J shed 2 bases, and the junction held 4 bases outside the gene matches. This CDR3 comprises 16 residues. Germline CDR1 and CDR2: SGHRS and YFSETQ. As DNA, the CDR3 is TGCGCCAGCAGCTACAGGACAGGGGGCACCTACAATGAGCAGTTCTTC. Translating it yields CASSYRTGGTYNEQFF.

The V gene is TRBV6-6, the J gene TRBJ1-4; D remains ambiguous. This CDR3 is built from 13 residues. Germline V gives CDR1 MNHNY, CDR2 SVGAGI (reference sequence). Trimming shortened V by 7 bases and J by 5 bases, and 11 bases separated the two germline ends. The CDR3 sequence is CASTTPKNEKLFF. In DNA form, the CDR3 reads TGTGCCAGCACGACCCCAAAGAATGAAAAACTGTTTTTT.

The chain has TRBV28 and TRBJ1-1; D possibly corresponds to TRBD1 (6 bases). CDR1 and CDR2 from the germline V gene are MDHEN and SYDVKM. The length of the CDR3 is 14 residues. Trimming removed 7 bases from V and 3 bases from J, with 15 bases in between. The DNA for the CDR3 is TGTGCCAGCACCCCGAGCGGGGGGCACACTGAAGCTTTCTTT. Its protein product is CASTPSGGHTEAFF.

This chain links TRBV27 with TRBJ2-2; TRBD1 agrees at 8 bases. CDR1 and CDR2 from the germline V gene are MNHEY and SMNVEV (reference sequence). J lost 7 bases, V lost 6 bases, and 4 bases had no gene match. This CDR3 contains 13 residues. This chain's CDR3 is CASSLDRGGELFF. DNA of the CDR3: TGTGCCAGCAGCCTCGACAGGGGCGGGGAGCTGTTTTTT.

This chain links TRBV15 with TRBJ2-6; the D is unclear. The V gene's germline CDR1 is LNHNV and CDR2 YYDKDF (reference sequence). V was trimmed by 2 bases and J by 0 bases, leaving 8 bases between them. This CDR3 spans 16 amino acids. The CDR3: CATSRLTLSGANVLTF. The CDR3 DNA reads TGTGCCACCAGCAGACTTACCCTCTCTGGGGCCAACGTCCTGACTTTC. The variable domain in full, with the rest retrieved from reference TRBV15 and TRBJ2-6, is DAMVIQNPRYQVTQFGKPVTLSCSQTLNHNVMYWYQQKSSQAPKLLFHYYDKDFNNEADTPDNFQSRRPNTSFCFLDIRSPGLGDTAMYLCATSRLTLSGANVLTFGAGSRLTVL.

This sequence joins TRBV11-2 and TRBJ2-5; D is uncertain. CDR3 length: 13 residues. V was shortened by 1 base and J by 1 base, with 4 bases between the two germline ends. Germline loops: CDR1 SGHAT, CDR2 FQNNGV. The CDR3 sequence is CASSLVSQETQYF. DNA of the CDR3: TGTGCCAGCAGCTTAGTCTCCCAAGAGACCCAGTACTTC.

J is TRBJ1-2 and V is TRBV5-1; D gene uncertain. V lost 3 bases and J lost 8, with 14 bases in between. Germline lookup yields CDR1 SGHRS and CDR2 YFSETQ. CDR3 length: 13 amino acids. Written as DNA, the CDR3 is TGCGCCAGCAGCTCCGGTGGTGCAGCCGGCTACACCTTC. Its translation is CASSSGGAAGYTF.

This chain joins TRBV6-1 and TRBJ2-7, with D unresolved. Between the trimmed V and J ends, which lost 5 bases and 2 bases, there was a span of 7 bases. CDR1 MNHNS and CDR2 SASEGT come from the germline V gene. CDR3 length: 12 amino acids. The CDR3 loop is CASSKGTYEQYF. The CDR3 DNA reads TGTGCCAGCAGTAAAGGCACCTACGAGCAGTACTTC.

The gene calls are TRBV4-3 and TRBJ2-3, with D hard to call. Germline assignment: CDR1 LGHNA and CDR2 YSLEER. The germline V and J ends were trimmed by 0 bases and 6 bases, with 4 bases remaining between them. The CDR3 loop spans 12 amino acids. The CDR3 nucleotides are TGCGCCAGCAGCCAAGAGGGGGATACGCAGTATTTT. As protein: CASSQEGDTQYF.

The rearrangement links TRBV5-1 to TRBJ1-1, with unresolved D. Trimming shortened V by 5 bases and J by 4 bases, and 18 bases separated the two germline ends. The CDR3 totals 15 residues. Germline V gene lookup returns CDR1 SGHRS and CDR2 YFSETQ. CDR3 nucleotide sequence: TGCGCCAGCAGTTTTGATATGGGTTTTGGCACTGAAGCTTTCTTT. Protein: CASSFDMGFGTEAFF.

The genes are TRBV2 and TRBJ1-5, with D possibly matching TRBD1 (5 bases). This CDR3 region has 13 residues. The V and J ends lost 5 bases and 5 bases respectively, with 10 bases between them. From germline, CDR1 is SNHLY and CDR2 FYNNEI. CDR3 nucleotides: TGTGCCAGCAGTAGAGGACAAGATCAGCCCCAGCATTTT. This sequence encodes CASSRGQDQPQHF.

The rearrangement joins TRBV4-3 to TRBJ1-2; no clear D. Germline loops: CDR1 LGHNA, CDR2 YSLEER. The CDR3 totals 17 residues. Trimming stripped 0 bases from V and 0 bases from J, with 14 bases between. The CDR3 DNA sequence: TGCGCCAGCAGCCAAGATCTCCCGGCAGACCCTAACTATGGCTACACCTTC. It encodes CASSQDLPADPNYGYTF.

This clone was counted once. For the CDR3, the DNA is TGTGCCAGCTCACCACTCGTCCCGGGACAGGGGGCTGGGGACTATGGCTACACCTTC. It translates to CASSPLVPGQGAGDYGYTF. The rearrangement joins TRBV18 to TRBJ1-2; 12 bases match TRBD1. The CDR3 extends over 19 amino acids. Trimming cost V 1 base and J 3 bases; bases outside gene matches: 12. CDR1 and CDR2 (germline): KGHSH, LQKENI.

This sequence joins TRBV10-2 and TRBJ1-6; no firm D call. There are 13 residues in the CDR3. Looked up from germline, CDR1 is WSHSY and CDR2 is SAAADI. Trimming pared 6 bases from V and 4 bases from J, leaving 7 bases between. The CDR3 DNA reads as TGCGCCAGCAGAGCTATTTATAATTCACCCCTCCACTTT. This codes for CASRAIYNSPLHF.

The rearrangement links TRBV28 to TRBJ1-4; D is perhaps TRBD1 (5 bases). The germline V gene encodes CDR1 MDHEN and CDR2 SYDVKM. Trimming cost V 6 bases and J 0 bases, with 11 bases left between them. CDR3 length: 15 residues. CDR3: CASRPGLSTNEKLFF. CDR3 bases: TGTGCCAGCAGGCCAGGGTTATCAACTAATGAAAAACTGTTTTTT.

For the CDR3, the DNA is TGCGCCAGCAGCCAAGTGGGGGGAGGGCTGGGAGATACGCAGTATTTT. Its protein is CASSQVGGGLGDTQYF. J is TRBJ2-3 and V is TRBV4-3; 7 bases match TRBD2. The V gene's germline CDR1 is LGHNA and CDR2 YSLEER. CDR3 length: 16 amino acids. J lost 5 bases, V lost 1 base, and 9 bases had no gene match.

The V gene is TRBV28, the J gene TRBJ1-2, with D perhaps matching TRBD1 (6 bases). The CDR3 extends over 14 amino acids. From germline, CDR1 is MDHEN and CDR2 SYDVKM. V lost 3 bases, J lost 7 bases, and 15 bases lay in between. CDR3 nucleotide sequence: TGTGCCAGCAGTTTGTCAGGGGCGATCGTTGGCTACACCTTC. This sequence encodes CASSLSGAIVGYTF.

V usage is TRBV6-6 and J usage is TRBJ2-5, with D maybe TRBD2 (5 bases). CDR3 length equals 12 residues. Germline CDR1 reads MNHNY; CDR2 reads SVGAGI (reference sequence). Trimming took off 10 bases at V and 1 base at J, with 10 bases between the two ends. The CDR3 coding sequence is TGTGCCATCTCGGAGGCCCAAGAGACCCAGTACTTC. Translating it yields CAISEAQETQYF.

The chain couples TRBV28 to TRBJ1-4; D gene ambiguous. The CDR3 is 15 residues long. Germline loops: CDR1 MDHEN, CDR2 SYDVKM. V lost 5 bases to trimming and J lost 1 base, with 11 bases between them. CDR3 sequence (DNA): TGTGCCAGCAGTCCTGATCAGAAAACTAATGAAAAACTGTTTTTT. Translated, it gives CASSPDQKTNEKLFF.

The rearrangement joins TRBV30 to TRBJ2-7; TRBD1 is a possible D gene (6 bases). V shed 2 bases and J shed 6 bases, with 23 bases lying between them. This CDR3 spans 16 amino acids. Per the germline V gene, CDR1 is GTSNPN and CDR2 is SVGIG (reference sequence). The CDR3 DNA reads as TGTGCCTGGAGTCCCGTCGACAGGTCTGTTCGGGGCGAGCAGTACTTC. Translating gives CAWSPVDRSVRGEQYF.

This chain connects TRBV2 to TRBJ1-4; the D gene is possibly TRBD1 (5 bases). Germline values: CDR1 SNHLY, CDR2 FYNNEI. This CDR3 is 16 amino acids long. The V gene lost 4 bases and the J gene lost 8 bases, with 20 bases spanning the gap. CDR3 region: CASSGQAGVSGEKLFF. The CDR3 DNA follows: TGTGCCAGCAGTGGCCAAGCCGGAGTCTCAGGGGAAAAACTGTTTTTT.

As for this clone: This probably arose from a read error, given a far larger clone one base away. Distinct nucleotide sequences in the sample also encode this CDR3. The chain recombines TRBV7-2 with TRBJ1-2; D not certain. V dropped 3 bases and J dropped 4 bases, with 6 bases sitting between them. Germline CDR1 is SGHTA and CDR2 is FQGNSA. CDR3 length equals 12 residues. For the CDR3, the DNA is TGTGCCAGCAGCTTGGACTCCTATGGCTACACCTTC. Translated: CASSLDSYGYTF.